This TCR beta chain was recorded in a study of T cells in Graves' hyperthyroidism and ophthalmopathy. These patients, aged 18 to 65, had recently diagnosed hyperthyroidism lasting under 2 months. It was RNA transcripts that yielded the amplified TCR beta CDR3 regions. A set of HTBI primers served as the primers for a first-round RT-PCR of the TCR CDR3. TCRdb fed the multiplex PCR reads into MiXCR, producing one record per CDR3 protein. The sample has some 740,000 distinct CDR3 sequences, 12% to 15% seen once. This clonotype came up a few times. The CDR3 has 13 amino acids. V was shortened by 1 base and J by 1 base, with 5 bases between the two germline ends. Germline V gene lookup returns CDR1 SQVTM and CDR2 ANQGSEA.

The chain has TRBV29-1 and TRBJ2-1, with D unclear. This sequence was found in a woman in her late teens or twenties with Graves' hyperthyroidism. Sequencing was done on a sample of blood. Written as DNA, the CDR3 is TGCAGCGTTGAAGGACCATCCTACAATGAGCAGTTCTTC. Encoded protein: CSVEGPSYNEQFF.